The 10 T cell receptor beta chains below all came from one sample that was sequenced in a study of cytomegalovirus exposure and HLA in healthy donors. The PCR ran on 60 Vbeta and 13 Jbeta primers. Only in-frame clones appear in the TCRdb table, and some are missing; sequencing was by immunoSEQ multiplex PCR. This sample has over 70,000 clones, with about 70% found just once. The sequenced sample consisted of PBMCs. These receptors originate from a man aged 25-45 years in good health and CMV-seronegative.

This chain connects TRBV4-3 to TRBJ2-1; 11 nucleotides line up with TRBD2. CDR1 and CDR2 (germline): LGHNA, YSLEER. V shed 0 bases, J shed 10 bases, and the junction held 2 bases outside the gene matches. This CDR3 has 14 residues. Here the CDR3 DNA reads TGCGCCAGCAGCCAAGAGACTAGCGGGGACGAGCAGTTCTTC. Translation gives CASSQETSGDEQFF.

The table lists this clone with a count of one. The chain is built from TRBV2 and TRBJ1-5; the D gene is possibly TRBD1 (5 bases). V lost 8 bases, J lost 2 bases, and 28 bases lay in between. The CDR3 covers 19 residues. CDR1 is SNHLY, CDR2 FYNNEI, per germline. The CDR3 bases are TGTGCCAGCGAATCCTTATCGTCTGTGGGGGGAAGGGGCAATCAGCCCCAGCATTTT. Translating it yields CASESLSSVGGRGNQPQHF.

This clone has a handful of counts. The CDR3 nucleotides read TGTGCCTGGACCTCGATGTGGTGGGGCGCGGCTGAAGCTTTCTTT. Translating it yields CAWTSMWWGAAEAFF. This sequence joins TRBV30 and TRBJ1-1, with a weak D call TRBD1 (5 bases). CDR1 and CDR2 (germline): GTSNPN, SVGIG (reference sequence). Trimming removed 4 bases from V and 6 bases from J, with 21 bases in between. CDR3 size: 15 residues.

The chain links TRBV7-3 to TRBJ1-1; weak D call: TRBD1 (5 bases). V was pared by 1 base and J by 5 bases, with 8 bases between. CDR3 length equals 13 residues. CDR1 is SGHTA and CDR2 is FQGTGA in the germline V gene. CDR3 region: CASSLNGGTEAFF. Written as DNA, the CDR3 is TGTGCCAGCAGCTTAAATGGGGGGACTGAAGCTTTCTTT.

CDR3 DNA sequence: TGCGCCAGCAGCTTACAGGGACGAGACACTGAAGCTTTCTTT. It translates to CASSLQGRDTEAFF. This chain uses TRBV5-1 with TRBJ1-1; D is perhaps TRBD1 (6 bases). Trimming left V 2 bases short and J 3 bases short, with 11 bases between. Germline values: CDR1 SGHRS, CDR2 YFSETQ. The CDR3 extends over 14 amino acids.

V is TRBV27 and J is TRBJ2-3, with 8 bases lining up with TRBD2. Germline CDR1 MNHEY, CDR2 SMNVEV (reference sequence). V was pared by 10 bases and J by 0 bases, with 12 bases of the junction left unmatched. This CDR3 spans 16 amino acids. CDR3 sequence: CATRIRLATSTDTQYF. DNA for the CDR3: TGTGCCACCAGAATAAGACTAGCGACCAGCACAGATACGCAGTATTTT.

CDR3 loop: CASSEAIGQAYNEQFF. The CDR3 DNA reads as TGTGCCAGCAGTGAAGCGATTGGGCAGGCTTACAATGAGCAGTTCTTC. V usage is TRBV6-1 and J usage is TRBJ2-1; the D is unclear. The CDR3 consists of 16 residues. Per the germline V gene, CDR1 is MNHNS and CDR2 is SASEGT. The germline V and J ends were trimmed by 0 bases and 4 bases, with 13 bases remaining between them.

The genes are TRBV5-1 and TRBJ2-7; 9 bases align to TRBD1. The germline gives CDR1 SGHRS, CDR2 YFSETQ. The ends lost 3 bases at V and 6 bases at J; junction bases unmatched: 4. CDR3 length: 13 residues. This CDR3 is CASSWDRASEQYF. The DNA for the CDR3 is TGCGCCAGCAGCTGGGACAGGGCGTCCGAGCAGTACTTC.

V gene TRBV7-9 combines with J gene TRBJ1-5; 8 nucleotides agree with TRBD1. With V trimmed by 5 bases and J by 2 bases, 5 bases remained unmatched. Germline values: CDR1 SEHNR, CDR2 FQNEAQ (reference sequence). This CDR3 comprises 15 residues. The CDR3 spells CASSTGQGGNQPQHF. The CDR3 nucleotides read TGTGCCAGCAGCACCGGACAGGGCGGCAATCAGCCCCAGCATTTT.

The chain combines TRBV10-2 with TRBJ1-5; the match to TRBD1 covers 7 bases. This CDR3 has 13 amino acids. From germline, CDR1 is WSHSY and CDR2 SAAADI. With 6 bases clipped from V and 6 bases from J, the junction kept 5 bases outside the gene matches. In DNA form, the CDR3 reads TGCGCCAGCAGAACAGGGGTTGGTCAGCCCCAGCATTTT. Translation: CASRTGVGQPQHF.